The source of this TCR beta chain is a study of cytotoxic CD8 clonotypes in ibrutinib-treated CLL. Study overall: Response sampling occurred after a median roughly 11 months of treatment (range 6 to 36).

TCRdb's copy holds only in-frame clones and misses some; the assay was immunoSEQ multiplex PCR. The sample holds about 14,000 clones, 64% seen once. Germline V lookup: CDR1 SGHRS, CDR2 YFSETQ. The CDR3 is 14 amino acids. J lost 3 bases, V lost 0 bases, and 3 bases had no gene match. The source is a human donor with chronic lymphocytic leukemia. This chain links TRBV5-1 with TRBJ2-7; 7 bases match TRBD1. The material sequenced was PBMCs, taken before ibrutinib treatment. CDR3 amino acids: CASSLAQGDYEQYF. The CDR3 DNA follows: TGCGCCAGCAGCTTGGCTCAGGGGGACTACGAGCAGTACTTC.